These T cell receptor beta chains were read from a single sample in a study of T-cell reconstitution after alpha-beta-depleted transplantation in children. TCRdb re-called the PCR reads through MiXCR, storing one row per CDR3 protein. The table has about 110,000 distinct CDR3 sequences, around 6.4% seen once. This specimen consisted of PBMCs, mostly from graft donor cells, obtained 360 days after TCRalphabeta/CD19-depleted stem cell transplant. Receptor source: a male patient between 2 and 15 years old who had a stem cell transplant for acute lymphoblastic leukemia, so the T cells may come from the graft donor. Both conserved end residues are part of each CDR3. The D gene is left open where the match is weak. The size field is filled for only some rows; it gives once, few, many or a size class.

. TRBJ2-4 TRBV9 many TGTGCCAGCAGCGTAGACGGAGGGCACATTCAGTACTTC CASSVDGGHIQYF
. TRBJ2-5 TRBV20-1 . TGCAGTGCTAGAGATCCTACAGCTCCTTTACAAGAGACCCAGTACTTC CSARDPTAPLQETQYF
. TRBJ2-3 TRBV7-9 many TGTGCCAGCAGCTTTGGCGCGTGGGATACGCAGTATTTT CASSFGAWDTQYF
. TRBJ1-4 TRBV7-9 few TGTGCCAGCAGGCCCGGGAGGACTAATGAAAAACTGTTTTTT CASRPGRTNEKLFF
. TRBJ2-1 TRBV7-2 many TGTGCCAGCAGCTTAAACCCCGTGAATGAGCAGTTCTTC CASSLNPVNEQFF
. TRBJ2-2 TRBV24-1 many TGTGCCACCAGTGGAGCGAACACCGGGGAGCTGTTTTTT CATSGANTGELFF
. TRBJ2-1 TRBV19 few TGTGCCAGTAGTACACAGGGTGTGATCAATGAGCAGTTCTTC CASSTQGVINEQFF
. TRBJ2-2 TRBV6-2/TRBV6-3 . TGTGCCAGCAGTTACTTTGGAGGGCGGACCGGGGAGCTGTTTTTT CASSYFGGRTGELFF
. TRBJ2-3 TRBV28 many TGTGCCAGCAGTTTCCCCCCCCCAACAGGGGAGGACACAGATACGCAGTATTTT CASSFPPPTGEDTDTQYF
. TRBJ1-4 TRBV2 many TGTGCCAGCAGTGAGAGGGGAGAAAAACTGTTTTTT CASSERGEKLFF
. TRBJ2-3 TRBV7-6 many TGCGCCAGCAGCTTAAGGGTCGGGGGCGGAGGGAGCACAGATACGCAGTATTTT CASSLRVGGGGSTDTQYF
TRBD1 TRBJ2-5 TRBV10-2 . TGCGCCAGCAGTGAGCCACAGGGGTTCGAGACCCAGTACTTC CASSEPQGFETQYF
TRBD1 TRBJ1-2 TRBV7-9 many TGTGCCAGCAGCGTCGCCTCCTACAGGGGTGGCTATGGCTACACCTTC CASSVASYRGGYGYTF
TRBD2 TRBJ2-1 TRBV19 few TGTGCCAGTAGTATAGATCTAATAGGCGGGAGATCCTACAATGAGCAGTTCTTC CASSIDLIGGRSYNEQFF
TRBD2 TRBJ2-2 TRBV5-1 few TGCGCCAACAGCCCCGGACTAGCTGGCCTCACCGGGGAGCTGTTTTTT CANSPGLAGLTGELFF
TRBD2 TRBJ2-7 TRBV3-1 few TGTGCCAGCAGCCGGTCGAGGGAGGGCCTTATCGACGAGCAGTACTTC CASSRSREGLIDEQYF
. TRBJ2-5 TRBV11-1 few TGTGCCAGCAGCTTAAAAAGGCTGGAGGAGACCCAGTACTTC CASSLKRLEETQYF
. TRBJ2-7 TRBV28 once TGTGCCAGCAGCCCTACTTATTCCTACGAGGAGTACTTC CASSPTYSYEEYF
TRBD2 TRBJ2-2 TRBV20-1 few TGCAGTGCTAGAGTTAGCGGGGGGCTTAACACCGGGGAGCTGTTTTTT CSARVSGGLNTGELFF
TRBD2 TRBJ2-1 TRBV11-1 many TGTGCCAGCAGCGGCGGGACTAGCGGTCTAAGCTCCTACAATGAGCAGTTCTTC CASSGGTSGLSSYNEQFF
. TRBJ2-7 TRBV4-3 . TGCGCCAGCAGCCCACTCGGGGGTCTCGAGCAGTACTTC CASSPLGGLEQYF
. TRBJ2-7 TRBV11-2 many TGTGCCAGCAGCTTAGAAGGGGACGCCTACGAGCAGTACTTC CASSLEGDAYEQYF